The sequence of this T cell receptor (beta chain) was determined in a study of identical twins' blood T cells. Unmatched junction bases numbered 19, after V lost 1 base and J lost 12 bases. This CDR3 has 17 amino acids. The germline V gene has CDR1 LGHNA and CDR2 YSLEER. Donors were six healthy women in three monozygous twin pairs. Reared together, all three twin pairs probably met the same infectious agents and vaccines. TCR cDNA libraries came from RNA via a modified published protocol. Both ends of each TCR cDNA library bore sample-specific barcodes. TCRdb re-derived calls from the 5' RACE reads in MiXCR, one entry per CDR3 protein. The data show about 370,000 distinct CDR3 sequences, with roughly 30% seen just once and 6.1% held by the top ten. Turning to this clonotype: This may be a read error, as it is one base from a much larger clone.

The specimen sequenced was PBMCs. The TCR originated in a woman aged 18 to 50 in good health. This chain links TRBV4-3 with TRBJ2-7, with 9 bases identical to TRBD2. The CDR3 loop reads CASSQVLLGREGRGLYF. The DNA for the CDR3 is TGCGCCAGCAGCCAAGTCCTCTTAGGGCGGGAGGGCCGAGGGTTGTACTTC.